One sample yielded the 20 T cell receptor beta chains listed below, sequenced in a study of blood T cell repertoires in COVID-19. This table comes from immunoSEQ multiplex PCR, and its TCRdb copy is limited to in-frame clones, with some not included. The sample includes tens of thousands of clones, more than 75% seen only once; the top ten take 15% to 20%. The sample taken for sequencing was peripheral blood. These receptors were collected from a human donor in a cohort sampled during active COVID-19.

J is TRBJ1-1 and V is TRBV7-9, with TRBD1 matching 7 bases. This CDR3 has 17 amino acids. Trimming at V came to 2 bases and at J to 0 bases, leaving 9 bases not matched to a gene. The germline CDR1 and CDR2 sequences are SEHNR and FQNEAQ (reference sequence). The CDR3 loop is CASSLQGGMGLNTEAFF. The DNA for the CDR3 is TGTGCCAGCAGCTTACAGGGGGGAATGGGGCTGAACACTGAAGCTTTCTTT.

This clone occurred a few times. The chain joins TRBV6-6 to TRBJ1-4; the D is unclear. The CDR3 extends over 11 amino acids. V lost 11 bases to trimming and J lost 4 bases, with 8 bases between them. The germline CDR1 and CDR2 sequences are MNHNY and SVGAGI (reference sequence). For the CDR3, the DNA is TGTGCCTCCTCAGTTAATGAAAAACTGTTTTTT. As protein: CASSVNEKLFF.

This clone was picked up one time. V and J are TRBV27 and TRBJ2-7, with D perhaps TRBD2 (6 bases). Germline CDR1 and CDR2: MNHEY and SMNVEV (reference sequence). The V and J ends lost 2 bases and 6 bases respectively, with 17 bases between them. This CDR3 has 15 amino acids. The CDR3 DNA sequence: TGTGCCAGCAGTTTAGGGGCGGGGATCGGCGGCGAGCAGTACTTC. It is translated as CASSLGAGIGGEQYF.

This rearrangement joins TRBV5-1 to TRBJ1-1; D gene unclear. The germline V gene has CDR1 SGHRS and CDR2 YFSETQ. Trimming left V 8 bases short and J 4 bases short, with 15 bases between. The CDR3 runs 13 residues. The CDR3 is CASTVRGGTEAFF. As DNA, the CDR3 is TGCGCCAGTACAGTGCGCGGAGGCACTGAAGCTTTCTTT.

The chain is built from TRBV27 and TRBJ2-7; the match to TRBD1 covers 8 bases. The length of the CDR3 is 15 residues. Per germline, CDR1 MNHEY and CDR2 SMNVEV (reference sequence). With 3 bases clipped from V and 2 bases from J, the junction kept 6 bases outside the gene matches. The CDR3 sequence is CASSFRGTGPYEQYF. In DNA, the CDR3 is TGTGCCAGCAGTTTCAGGGGGACAGGTCCCTACGAGCAGTACTTC.

V gene TRBV29-1 combines with J gene TRBJ1-1; 8 nucleotides match TRBD1. With V trimmed by 5 bases and J by 7 bases, 9 bases remained unmatched. The CDR3 length is 13 residues. CDR1 and CDR2 from the germline V gene are SQVTM and ANQGSEA. The CDR3: CSVRWTGQGEAFF. CDR3 sequence (DNA): TGCAGCGTTCGGTGGACAGGACAGGGTGAAGCTTTCTTT.

The J gene is TRBJ2-1, the V gene TRBV18; weak D call: TRBD1 (6 bases). Per the germline V gene, CDR1 is KGHSH and CDR2 is LQKENI. The CDR3 contains 18 residues. Trimming took 0 bases from V and 0 from J, leaving 15 bases between them. CDR3 in amino acids: CASSPPGQSDRSYNEQFF. CDR3 nucleotides: TGTGCCAGCTCACCACCAGGACAGTCCGACCGCTCCTACAATGAGCAGTTCTTC. Filled out from reference TRBV18 and TRBJ2-1, the complete variable domain reads NAGVMQNPRHLVRRRGQEARLRCSPMKGHSHVYWYRQLPEEGLKFMVYLQKENIIDESGMPKERFSAEFPKEGPSILRIQQVVRGDSAAYFCASSPPGQSDRSYNEQFFGPGTRLTVL.

This chain links TRBV5-1 with TRBJ1-2; possible D gene TRBD1, 5 bases. From germline, CDR1 is SGHRS and CDR2 YFSETQ. Between the trimmed V and J ends, which lost 4 bases and 4 bases, there was a span of 14 bases. The length of the CDR3 is 14 residues. CDR3: CASSIGGELYGYTF. CDR3 DNA: TGCGCCAGCAGCATCGGGGGGGAGCTCTATGGCTACACCTTC.

The rearrangement joins TRBV10-3 to TRBJ1-1; 8 positions match TRBD1. Germline V lookup: CDR1 ENHRY, CDR2 SYGVKD. The trim removed 0 bases at V and 8 bases at J, leaving 2 bases unmatched. The length of the CDR3 is 13 residues. The CDR3 nucleotides read TGTGCCATCAGTGAGTCGACAGGGGAGGAAGCTTTCTTT. Amino acid sequence: CAISESTGEEAFF.

V gene TRBV7-9 combines with J gene TRBJ2-3; 10 bases are shared with TRBD1. Germline trimming cut 5 bases from V and 4 bases from J; bases unmatched to any gene: 12. The CDR3 loop spans 17 amino acids. In germline, CDR1 is SEHNR, CDR2 FQNEAQ (reference sequence). The CDR3 DNA sequence: TGTGCCAGCAGCCCTACCCCCGACAGGGGGCCTGCAGATACGCAGTATTTT. It codes for CASSPTPDRGPADTQYF.

This chain uses TRBV7-9 with TRBJ2-1; 8 bases line up with TRBD1. The CDR3 loop spans 16 amino acids. CDR1 is SEHNR and CDR2 is FQNEAQ in the germline V gene (reference sequence). V lost 5 bases, J lost 8 bases, and 14 bases stayed unmatched. CDR3 residues: CASSLGSGTGGDEQFF. Written as DNA, the CDR3 is TGTGCCAGCAGCCTGGGATCCGGGACAGGAGGGGATGAGCAGTTCTTC.

This clone was recorded once. The chain recombines TRBV5-6 with TRBJ1-2; perhaps TRBD1 as D (5 bases). The V end lost 0 bases, the J end lost 8 bases, and 11 bases lay between the germline ends. The CDR3 totals 13 residues. Germline V gives CDR1 SGHDT, CDR2 YYEEEE. CDR3 nucleotide sequence: TGTGCCAGCAGCTTGGACAGGCGTCACGGCTACACCTTC. Its translation is CASSLDRRHGYTF.

This clone was counted a few times. This sequence joins TRBV29-1 and TRBJ1-2; TRBD1 might be the D (5 bases). V was trimmed by 4 bases and J by 6 bases, leaving 21 bases between them. Germline values: CDR1 SQVTM, CDR2 ANQGSEA. The CDR3 runs to 15 residues. CDR3 region: CSVVDPRVVYDGYTF. DNA for the CDR3: TGCAGCGTTGTAGACCCCAGGGTGGTATACGATGGCTACACCTTC.

The chain recombines TRBV6-2 or TRBV6-3 with TRBJ2-7; D remains ambiguous. V was cut by 0 bases and J by 0 bases, with 6 bases left in between. The germline CDR1 and CDR2 sequences are MNHEY and SVGEGT. The CDR3 runs 14 residues. CDR3 sequence reads: CASSYSTNSYEQYF. The CDR3 region has the DNA TGTGCCAGCAGTTACTCGACAAACTCCTACGAGCAGTACTTC.

The chain has TRBV21-1 and TRBJ1-4. TRBV21-1 is an annotated pseudogene. This CDR3 has 17 residues. CDR3 bases: TGTGCCAGCAGCGCCCTAGGGGAGGGGGCAACTAATGAAAAACTGTTTTTT. Its translation is CASSALGEGATNEKLFF.

The chain combines TRBV12-3 or TRBV12-4 with TRBJ2-6; possibly TRBD2 for D (6 bases). Trimming took 11 bases from V and 4 from J, leaving 9 bases between them. This CDR3 is built from 12 residues. The CDR3 nucleotides read TGTGCCGGGGGGAGCGGGGCCAACGTCCTGACTTTC. Translating it yields CAGGSGANVLTF.

The chain carries TRBV2 and TRBJ1-2; weak D call: TRBD1 (5 bases). This CDR3 comprises 14 residues. Per germline, CDR1 SNHLY and CDR2 FYNNEI. V was trimmed by 7 bases and J by 5 bases, leaving 17 bases between them. The CDR3 spells CASKEGAFFYGYTF. In DNA, the CDR3 is TGTGCCAGCAAGGAAGGGGCCTTCTTTTATGGCTACACCTTC.

J is TRBJ2-7 and V is TRBV11-2; tentative D call: TRBD1 (5 bases). The germline CDR1 and CDR2 sequences are SGHAT and FQNNGV. CDR3 length: 12 residues. Trimming pared 5 bases from V and 7 bases from J, leaving 12 bases between. The CDR3: CASSQGYEEQYF. CDR3 bases: TGTGCCAGCAGCCAGGGCTACGAAGAGCAGTACTTC.

This clone was counted a few times. V is TRBV5-6 and J is TRBJ1-2; TRBD1 agrees at 7 bases. In germline, CDR1 is SGHDT, CDR2 YYEEEE. After removal of 4 bases from V and 4 bases from J, the junction contained 13 bases not matched to a gene. There are 16 residues in the CDR3. In DNA, the CDR3 is TGTGCCAGCAGCCTGGTGAACTCAGGGGGAGCCTATGGCTACACCTTC. Amino acids: CASSLVNSGGAYGYTF.

The J gene is TRBJ2-7, the V gene TRBV27; possibly TRBD2 for D (6 bases). V lost 9 bases, J lost 6 bases, and 15 bases lay in between. There are 12 residues in the CDR3. Germline CDR1 MNHEY, CDR2 SMNVEV (reference sequence). The CDR3 reads CARNEGGGEQYF. The CDR3 nucleotides read TGTGCCAGAAATGAGGGAGGAGGCGAGCAGTACTTC.